A selection of T cell receptor beta chains follows, all from one sample in a study of STAT5B mutations in CD4+ large granular lymphocyte leukemia. Method: immunoSEQ multiplex PCR; TCRdb's copy keeps in-frame clones and lacks some. The repertoire holds about 30,000 clones, with around 80% as singletons. The specimen was CD4+ T cells from blood buffy coats. These receptors were obtained from a human donor in good health. Each CDR3 is given with its conserved first and last residue. The D gene is left open where the match is weak. Part of the rows lack a size; the others show once, few, many or a class for expanded clones.

j_gene | abundance | d_gene | v_gene | CDR3nt | CDR3aa
TRBJ1-2 | NA | NA | TRBV11-2 | TGTGCCAGCAGCTGGGGGGGTTATGGCTACACCTTC | CASSWGGYGYTF
TRBJ2-7 | NA | NA | TRBV7-2 | TGTGCCAGCAGCTTGGAGGTAACCTACGAGCAGTACTTC | CASSLEVTYEQYF
TRBJ1-2 | NA | NA | TRBV6-6 | TGTGCCAGCAGTTACCGCGCCGCGGGGATCTATGGCTACACCTTC | CASSYRAAGIYGYTF
TRBJ1-1 | NA | TRBD1 | TRBV9 | TGTGCCAGCAGCGCCCCAGGGGGCGCGAGTAGCACTGAAGCTTTCTTT | CASSAPGGASSTEAFF
TRBJ2-5 | NA | TRBD1 | TRBV18 | TGTGCCAGCTCACCTAACACAGGGGGCGAGACCCAGTACTTC | CASSPNTGGETQYF
TRBJ2-2 | NA | TRBD1 | TRBV18 | TGTGCCAGCTCACCACCTGGGACAGGGGTCGGGGAGCTGTTTTTT | CASSPPGTGVGELFF
TRBJ1-6 | few | NA | TRBV4-3 | TGCGCCAGCAGCCAAGGAACTCCAGTTCTTTTAGGGCCCCTCCACTTT | CASSQGTPVLLGPLHF
TRBJ2-7 | once | NA | TRBV5-4 | TGTGCCAGCAGCGGGGGCGGACTAAACTACGAGCAGTACTTC | CASSGGGLNYEQYF
TRBJ2-7 | once | NA | TRBV7-2 | TGTGCCAGCAGATCCGGGACAAACTACGAGCAGTACTTC | CASRSGTNYEQYF
TRBJ2-6 | NA | NA | TRBV19 | TGTGCCAGTAGCCTAGTAGGGGACTCTGGGGCCAACGTCCTGACTTTC | CASSLVGDSGANVLTF
TRBJ2-3 | NA | TRBD2 | TRBV4-3 | TGCGCCAGCAGCCGGGTAGCGGGGGCCACGGCAGATACGCAGTATTTT | CASSRVAGATADTQYF
TRBJ2-4 | NA | NA | TRBV27 | TGTGCCAGCAGTACAAAGGGACGGTGGGGCCAAAACATTCAGTACTTC | CASSTKGRWGQNIQYF
TRBJ2-7 | few | TRBD1 | TRBV7-2 | TGTGCCAGCAGCCCCGGGACAGGGGGCGCCTACGAGCAGTACTTC | CASSPGTGGAYEQYF
TRBJ2-7 | NA | TRBD2 | TRBV27 | TGTGCCAGCAAGGCCTGGGGGAGGGGACTAGCGGAGGCATCCTACGAGCAGTACTTC | CASKAWGRGLAEASYEQYF
TRBJ2-2 | few | NA | TRBV9 | TGTGCCAGCCAAGGACTTGCGAACACCGGGGAGCTGTTTTTT | CASQGLANTGELFF
TRBJ2-7 | once | TRBD1 | TRBV11-3 | TGTGCCAGCAGCTTTGGGGACAGGGGTGGCGAGCAGTACTTC | CASSFGDRGGEQYF
TRBJ1-2 | few | TRBD1 | TRBV30 | TGTGCCTGGAGGTCCGACAGGGGGATTGGCTACACCTTC | CAWRSDRGIGYTF
TRBJ2-6 | few | NA | TRBV30 | TGTGCCTGGGCCCGGGACATTCAACGCTCTGGGGCCAACGTCCTGACTTTC | CAWARDIQRSGANVLTF
TRBJ2-5 | NA | NA | TRBV15 | TGTGCCACCAGCGGGGGTCCTCGGGAGACCCAGTACTTC | CATSGGPRETQYF
TRBJ2-7 | NA | NA | TRBV14 | TGTGCCAGCAGCCCGATCAGGGCCCACGAGCAGTACTTC | CASSPIRAHEQYF
TRBJ2-2 | NA | NA | TRBV14 | TGTGCCAGCAGCCTCCCGGGAGTCCGCACCGGGGAGCTGTTTTTT | CASSLPGVRTGELFF
TRBJ2-2 | NA | TRBD2 | TRBV14 | TGTGCCAGCAGCCCCCTATGGGGGGGTGCGAACACCGGGGAGCTGTTTTTT | CASSPLWGGANTGELFF
TRBJ1-5 | NA | TRBD1 | TRBV27 | TGTGCCAGCAGCCGGACAGGGACTGATTTTTTTTCGGGTCAGCCCCAGCATTTT | CASSRTGTDFFSGQPQHF
TRBJ2-7 | NA | TRBD1 | TRBV6-6 | TGTGCCAGCACTACAACCGGGACAGTACCTACGAAGCAGTACTTC | CASTTTGTVPTKQYF
TRBJ2-5 | NA | TRBD1 | TRBV7-3 | TGTGCCAGCAGCCTGGACAGGGGGCTTGGGGAGACCCAGTACTTC | CASSLDRGLGETQYF
TRBJ1-5 | NA | NA | TRBV5-4 | TGTGCCAGCAGCTTGGGAGGGGTAGGTCAGCCCCAGCATTTT | CASSLGGVGQPQHF